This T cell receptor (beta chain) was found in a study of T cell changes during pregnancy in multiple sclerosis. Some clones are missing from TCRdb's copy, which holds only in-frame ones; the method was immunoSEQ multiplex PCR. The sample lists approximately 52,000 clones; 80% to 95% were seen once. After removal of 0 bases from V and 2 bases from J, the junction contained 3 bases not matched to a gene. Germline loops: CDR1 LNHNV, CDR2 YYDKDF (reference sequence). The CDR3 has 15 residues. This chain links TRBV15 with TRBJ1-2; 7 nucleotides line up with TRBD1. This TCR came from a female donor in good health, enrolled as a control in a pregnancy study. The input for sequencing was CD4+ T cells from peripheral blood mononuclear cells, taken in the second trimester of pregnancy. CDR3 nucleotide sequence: TGTGCCACCAGCAGAGATACACAGGGGAACTATGGCTACACCTTC. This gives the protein CATSRDTQGNYGYTF.